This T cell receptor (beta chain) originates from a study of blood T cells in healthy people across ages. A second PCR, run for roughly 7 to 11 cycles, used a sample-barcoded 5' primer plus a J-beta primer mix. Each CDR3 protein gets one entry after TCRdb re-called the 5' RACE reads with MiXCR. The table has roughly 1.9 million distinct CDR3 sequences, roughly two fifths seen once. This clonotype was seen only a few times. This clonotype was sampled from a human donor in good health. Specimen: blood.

The chain's CDR3 is CSVREITAYNEQYF. The CDR3 nucleotides are TGCAGCGTGAGGGAAATTACCGCCTACAATGAGCAGTACTTC. The V call is TRBV29-1, the J call TRBJ2-4; possible D gene TRBD2, 5 bases. This CDR3 spans 14 amino acids. The V end lost 6 bases, the J end lost 13 bases, and 25 bases lay between the germline ends. Per germline, CDR1 SQVTM and CDR2 ANQGSEA.